These 9 T cell receptor beta chains share one sample of origin, sequenced in a study of vaccination and CD4 T cells after COVID-19. No antigen has been assigned to these receptors. Sample treatment: approximately 11-day PBMC culture with coronavirus spike peptide pools or control peptides (ViraFEST assay). Sequencing of cultured CD4+ T cell DNA used the Oncomine TCR Beta short-read assay. TCRdb fed the PCR reads into MiXCR, producing one record per CDR3 protein. The table has some 15,000 distinct CDR3 sequences, around 48% seen once. The specimen was CD4+ T cells from blood, cultured in vitro. The origin of the receptors is a human donor who had recovered from COVID-19.

J is TRBJ2-7 and V is TRBV10-3; possibly TRBD1 or TRBD2 for D (5 bases each). CDR3 length: 15 amino acids. With 6 bases removed from V and 1 base from J, the gap between germline ends came to 16 bases. Germline CDR1 ENHRY, CDR2 SYGVKD. CDR3 loop: CAISGAAGKSYEQYF. The CDR3 DNA is TGTGCCATCAGCGGGGCGGCAGGGAAGTCCTACGAGCAGTACTTC.

The V gene is TRBV20-1, the J gene TRBJ2-4; D remains unclear. This CDR3 has 12 residues. Looked up from germline, CDR1 is DFQATT and CDR2 is SNEGSKA (reference sequence). V lost 5 bases and J 8 bases, leaving 13 bases between the germline ends. CDR3 sequence (DNA): TGCAGTGCTCCCGTCCCTGAGGACATTCAGTACTTC. Its protein product is CSAPVPEDIQYF.

The V gene is TRBV27, the J gene TRBJ2-1, with 7 bases that match TRBD1. CDR1 is MNHEY, CDR2 SMNVEV, per germline (reference sequence). CDR3 size: 14 residues. The V segment lost 4 bases and the J segment 9 bases; nucleotides outside the gene matches: 9. DNA for the CDR3: TGTGCCAGCAGTTCGGAACGGGACAGCCCTGAGCAGTTCTTC. Its translation is CASSSERDSPEQFF.

The V call is TRBV27, the J call TRBJ2-2; unclear D gene. V shed 4 bases and J shed 5 bases, with 11 bases lying between them. Germline CDR1 reads MNHEY; CDR2 reads SMNVEV (reference sequence). This CDR3 region has 14 residues. The CDR3 region is CASSWGLRTGELFF. Written as DNA, the CDR3 is TGTGCCAGCAGTTGGGGTCTTCGGACCGGGGAGCTGTTTTTT.

This chain links TRBV28 with TRBJ1-5; TRBD1 matches at 7 bases. Unmatched junction bases numbered 14, after V lost 4 bases and J lost 8 bases. The CDR3 contains 16 residues. Germline V gives CDR1 MDHEN, CDR2 SYDVKM. CDR3 nucleotides: TGTGCCAGCAGTTCCCCCCGGGACAGATCAATCAAGCCCCAGCATTTT. Its translation: CASSSPRDRSIKPQHF.

The chain couples TRBV7-8 to TRBJ2-7; 10 nucleotides agree with TRBD1. The CDR3 loop spans 16 amino acids. The V segment lost 1 base and the J segment 2 bases; nucleotides outside the gene matches: 5. Germline CDR1 is SGHVS and CDR2 is FQNEAQ. As DNA, the CDR3 is TGTGCCAGCAGCTTAGGGGGCGGGACAGGGGCCTACGAGCAGTACTTC. Amino acid sequence: CASSLGGGTGAYEQYF.

This chain connects TRBV12-3 or TRBV12-4 to TRBJ1-1, with D tentatively TRBD1 (6 bases). Trimming cost V 6 bases and J 3 bases, with 11 bases left between them. The length of the CDR3 is 13 residues. CDR3 residues: CASSRQVDTEAFF. CDR3 in DNA: TGTGCCAGCAGCAGACAGGTTGACACTGAAGCTTTCTTT.

The V call is TRBV25-1, the J call TRBJ1-2, with D possibly TRBD1 on 6 matching bases. Germline V gene sequence: CDR1 MGHDK, CDR2 SYGVNS. The CDR3 spans 17 residues. V lost 2 bases, J lost 6 bases, and 22 bases lay in between. The CDR3 loop reads CASSELVGSGQSDGYTF. The CDR3 nucleotides are TGTGCCAGCAGTGAACTTGTTGGCTCTGGACAGTCCGATGGCTACACCTTC.

V and J are TRBV6-1 and TRBJ1-5; D not resolved. There are 11 residues in the CDR3. Per germline, CDR1 MNHNS and CDR2 SASEGT. V lost 1 base and J 10 bases, leaving 5 bases between the germline ends. The CDR3 loop reads CASSEGPPQHF. The CDR3 region has the DNA TGTGCCAGCAGTGAAGGGCCTCCCCAGCATTTT.